The clone carrying this T cell receptor beta chain came up a few times. The antigen is unknown. These data come from a study of CD8+ T cells in alopecia areata. CDR3 length: 15 amino acids. Germline CDR1 LNHDA, CDR2 SQIVND (reference sequence). The V gene lost 3 bases and the J gene lost 9 bases, with 17 bases spanning the gap. It was from PBMCs that CD4+ and CD8+ T cells were sorted. The authors extracted RNA and reverse transcribed it into cDNA as the sequencing template. Clones were read by immunoSEQ multiplex PCR, and TCRdb kept only the in-frame ones, dropping some. The profile covers 93,000 or so clones, with roughly 50% appearing a single time and around 8.5% taken by the ten largest. General study results and limits: Besides other cells, scalp samples also yield sequences of resident alphabeta T cells from normal skin. TCRs were shared less clearly across patients than in mice, possibly for HLA-related reasons. Lesional scalp displayed greater clonality than normal scalp, most notably in alopecia totalis/universalis.

The sequenced material came from CD4+ T cells sorted from blood. The origin of this receptor is a human donor in good health. V is TRBV19 and J is TRBJ2-2, with D perhaps matching TRBD1 (6 bases). The CDR3 DNA reads as TGTGCCAGTAGTATTTTGGACAGTCTTTCCCGGGAGCTGTTTTTT. Translating gives CASSILDSLSRELFF.